These 4 T cell receptor beta chains came from one sample sequenced in a study of blood T cell repertoires in COVID-19. Only in-frame clones appear in the TCRdb table, and some are missing; sequencing was by immunoSEQ multiplex PCR. The sample yields approximately 65,000 clones, 80% to 90% seen once. Sample: PBMCs or T cells enriched from blood (not recorded which). These receptors were taken from a woman in her thirties or forties with acute COVID-19.

The chain links TRBV7-9 to TRBJ1-2; the D is unclear. Germline V gives CDR1 SEHNR, CDR2 FQNEAQ (reference sequence). The CDR3 has 12 residues. V was pared by 3 bases and J by 8 bases, with 10 bases between. This CDR3 is CASSFVAGGYTF. As DNA, the CDR3 is TGTGCCAGCAGCTTCGTAGCGGGAGGCTACACCTTC.

The rearrangement uses TRBV2 and TRBJ1-6; D is undetermined. The CDR3 covers 14 residues. With 11 bases removed from V and 8 bases from J, the gap between germline ends came to 19 bases. Germline V gives CDR1 SNHLY, CDR2 FYNNEI. CDR3 loop: CAHSGSAGDSPLHF. Here the CDR3 DNA reads TGTGCCCACAGCGGGTCGGCCGGGGATTCACCCCTCCACTTT.

The chain uses TRBV28 and TRBJ1-5, with D possibly being TRBD1 (6 bases). Germline V gene data show CDR1 as MDHEN and CDR2 as SYDVKM. The CDR3 is made up of 17 amino acids. V lost 6 bases and J lost 1, with 19 bases in between. CDR3 DNA: TGTGCCAGCAGGCCCCCTTACAGGGTAGCCAGCAATCAGCCCCAGCATTTT. As protein: CASRPPYRVASNQPQHF.

The rearrangement links TRBV28 to TRBJ1-2, with D tentatively TRBD1 (5 bases). The CDR3 has 15 amino acids. Germline CDR1 is MDHEN and CDR2 is SYDVKM. Trimming cost V 7 bases and J 4 bases, with 19 bases left between them. CDR3 nucleotide sequence: TGTGCCAGCATTTCCCCAGGGTCGTGGAGCTATGGCTACACCTTC. This encodes CASISPGSWSYGYTF.